This is a list of T cell receptor beta chains from one sample in a study of long-term antiretroviral therapy in people with HIV. Only in-frame clones appear in the TCRdb table, and some are missing; sequencing was by immunoSEQ multiplex PCR. The table lists some 25,000 clones, 80% to 90% of them singletons. The starting material was unsorted PBMCs, obtained 3 years after starting antiretroviral therapy. These receptors all come from a man in his forties or fifties with HIV. The CDR3 runs from the conserved cysteine through the conserved F or W. A D gene is named only where the DNA matches it firmly. The listing skips clone size in some rows; elsewhere it reads once, few, many or a size class.

cdr3_nt | cdr3_aa | v_call | d_call | j_call | clone_size
TGTGCTAGTGGCCGCATCCAGGGGGCGATGGTTGGCACTGAAGCTTTCTTT | CASGRIQGAMVGTEAFF | TRBV12-5 | TRBD1 | TRBJ1-1 | .
TGTGCCAGCAGCTCCTCTAGTCTATCAAGCAACATTCAGTACTTC | CASSSSSLSSNIQYF | TRBV7-2 | . | TRBJ2-4 | once
TGTGCCAGCAGAGATGGTGGCCCCCTAGGGACAGGTTCCGGCTACACCTTC | CASRDGGPLGTGSGYTF | TRBV28 | TRBD1 | TRBJ1-2 | few
TGTGCCAGCAGCCAAGGACAGGGTAGGGAGCCCCAGCATTTT | CASSQGQGREPQHF | TRBV4-2 | TRBD1 | TRBJ1-5 | .
TGCGCCAGCAGCTTGGTTGCGGGGTCCTTGGGCGCCGGGGAGCTGTTTTTT | CASSLVAGSLGAGELFF | TRBV5-1 | . | TRBJ2-2 | .
TGTGCCAGCTTAGGACAGGGAAAAGGCAACGGCTACACCTTC | CASLGQGKGNGYTF | TRBV7-9 | TRBD1 | TRBJ1-2 | .
TGTGCCAGCCCCGGACTAGCGGGGTTCGAGCAGTTCTTC | CASPGLAGFEQFF | TRBV6-4 | TRBD2 | TRBJ2-1 | .
TGTGCCATCAGGACCGGGACTAGCGGGGGGGCCGTTAAGTTCTTC | CAIRTGTSGGAVKFF | TRBV10-3 | TRBD2 | TRBJ2-1 | .
TGTGCCAGCAGCGTCGGACTAGCGGCCAGCACAGATACGCAGTATTTT | CASSVGLAASTDTQYF | TRBV7-9 | TRBD2 | TRBJ2-3 | .
TGTGCCAGCAGCTCTCAGGCGGTCTCCTACAATGAGCAGTTCTTC | CASSSQAVSYNEQFF | TRBV7-8 | . | TRBJ2-1 | .
TGTGCCAGCACCGTCCCCGGGGGGGAGACCCAGTACTTC | CASTVPGGETQYF | TRBV11-1 | TRBD2 | TRBJ2-5 | .
TGCGCCAGCAGGGGGAGCTCCTACAATGAGCAGTTCTTC | CASRGSSYNEQFF | TRBV10-2 | . | TRBJ2-1 | .
TGTGCCAGCAGCTTGGGACAGGGGGCGCGGGGCTACACCTTC | CASSLGQGARGYTF | TRBV5-4 | TRBD1 | TRBJ1-2 | .
TGTGCCACAAGGACAGGGGTTCCCTACGAGCAGTACTTC | CATRTGVPYEQYF | TRBV2 | TRBD1 | TRBJ2-7 | .
TGTGCCACCAGCTACCCGACGGGATTAGGACAGCGTAACTATGGCTACACCTTC | CATSYPTGLGQRNYGYTF | TRBV15 | . | TRBJ1-2 | .
TGTGCCAGCAGCTCCCGCGGGGGGGAGTTCTTC | CASSSRGGEFF | TRBV11-2 | TRBD2 | TRBJ2-1 | .
TGTGCCAGCAGTCAAGGACAGGGTCGCACAGATACGCAGTATTTT | CASSQGQGRTDTQYF | TRBV5-5 | TRBD1 | TRBJ2-3 | .
TGCAGCGTTGATAGGCTAGCGGGAGAGACCCAGTACTTC | CSVDRLAGETQYF | TRBV29-1 | TRBD2 | TRBJ2-5 | once
TGTGCCAGCACTCAGCCGAACACCGGGGAGCTGTTTTTT | CASTQPNTGELFF | TRBV25-1 | . | TRBJ2-2 | .
TGTGCCAGCAGCCCTTATGGGGGGCTTGGCTACACCTTC | CASSPYGGLGYTF | TRBV14 | . | TRBJ1-2 | .
TGTGCCAGTAGTGCCCTGGACAGGGGGCTCTCTGAAGCTTTCTTT | CASSALDRGLSEAFF | TRBV19 | TRBD1 | TRBJ1-1 | .
TGTGCCATCAGGGGGACAGGGGACTCCTACGAGCAGTACTTC | CAIRGTGDSYEQYF | TRBV10-3 | TRBD1 | TRBJ2-7 | .
TGTGCCACCAGCAGACAGCTAGGTTCGGCGGGGGCTGAAAAACTGTTTTTT | CATSRQLGSAGAEKLFF | TRBV15 | . | TRBJ1-4 | .
TGTGCCAGCAGCGTAGGGCGGCTCTCTGGGGCCAACGTCCTGACTTTC | CASSVGRLSGANVLTF | TRBV9 | . | TRBJ2-6 | .
TGCGCCAGCAGCCCCAGGGGCTCCGGGGCCAACGTCCTGACTTTC | CASSPRGSGANVLTF | TRBV4-3 | . | TRBJ2-6 | .
TGTGCCAGTAACCCCGGACAGGCGGTTGTTGGCTACACCTTC | CASNPGQAVVGYTF | TRBV19 | TRBD1 | TRBJ1-2 | .